This TCR beta chain came from a study of T cell repertoires in cytomegalovirus infection. Study results and limitations: HLA-C-restricted CMV clonotypes gave the most frequent clonotype in two of eight donors. Of the TCR beta families, the public ones yielded a cumulative frequency that identified carriers of CMV plus the relevant HLA.

Germline V lookup: CDR1 SGHAT, CDR2 FQNNGV. V was clipped by 0 bases and J by 3 bases, with 16 bases between them. CDR3 length: 17 amino acids. MiXCR, applied by TCRdb to the reads, yields one record per CDR3 protein. The table records a few hundred thousand distinct CDR3 sequences, 25% of them present only once. A note on this clonotype: Its matching antigen is unknown.

The receptor was derived from a human donor in good health (CMV status not recorded). Some clones in this sample may be carry-over from other donors' samples. This material consisted of cultured PBMCs, taken from culture after CMV antigen stimulation. The chain uses TRBV11-2 and TRBJ2-3, with TRBD2 as a possible D gene (6 bases). The CDR3 nucleotides are TGTGCCAGCAGCTTAGATCTCGCCGGGAGTCGGACAGATACGCAGTATTTT. As protein: CASSLDLAGSRTDTQYF. The entire variable domain, with the rest obtained from reference TRBV11-2 and TRBJ2-3, is as follows: EAGVAQSPRYKIIEKRQSVAFWCNPISGHATLYWYQQILGQGPKLLIQFQNNGVVDDSQLPKDRFSAERLKGVDSTLKIQPAKLEDSAVYLCASSLDLAGSRTDTQYFGPGTRLTVL.